What follows is one T cell receptor beta chain and its context. In the authors' methods: Samples had a median of 95,638 TCRs, ranging roughly 23,224 to 690,600. TCRdb independently ran MiXCR on the RACE reads; one entry per CDR3 protein. What appears here as the V and J calls and clone size reflects TCRdb's work, not the paper's. The data contain about 77,000 distinct CDR3 sequences, over 6.5% of them singletons. This entry comes from a study of human T cells and chemical hapten exposure. Time point described: healthy volunteer bleed at 6 weeks. Extraction of total RNA was performed on unfractionated whole blood. Germline V gene data show CDR1 as MNHEY and CDR2 as SVGEGT. V was pared by 6 bases and J by 5 bases, with 10 bases of the junction left unmatched. The CDR3 is 15 residues long.

The sample comprised whole blood. The sequence came from a female donor in good health. Some clones in this sample may be carry-over from other donors' samples. The chain recombines TRBV6-2 or TRBV6-3 with TRBJ2-7; TRBD1 aligns across 10 bases. CDR3 loop: CASSLTGGEGHEQYF. CDR3 nucleotides: TGTGCCAGCAGCTTGACAGGGGGCGAGGGTCACGAGCAGTACTTC.